A selection of T cell receptor beta chains follows, all from one sample in a study of blood T cells in healthy people across ages. Each CDR3 protein is one row after TCRdb ran MiXCR on the 5' RACE reads. The profile shows about 800,000 distinct CDR3 sequences, around 25% of them singletons. These same data were also listed under a study on T cells of mothers and their children.

The specimen sequenced was blood. Receptor source: a boy between 10 and 17 years old in good health. CDR3s include the opening cysteine and the closing phenylalanine or tryptophan. Fields, in order: D gene, clone size, J gene, V gene, CDR3 protein, CDR3 DNA. The D gene is left open where the match is weak. Where a row states a size, it is once, few, many or the class of an expanded clone; other rows omit it.

d_gene: -
abundance: -
j_gene: TRBJ1-4
v_gene: TRBV25-1
CDR3aa: CASSERRRGDEKLFF
CDR3nt: TGTGCCAGCAGTGAACGACGGCGGGGGGATGAAAAACTGTTTTTT

d_gene: TRBD2
abundance: -
j_gene: TRBJ2-3
v_gene: TRBV4-3
CDR3aa: CASSQAGLADTDTQYF
CDR3nt: TGCGCCAGCAGCCAAGCTGGACTAGCGGACACAGATACGCAGTATTTT

d_gene: -
abundance: -
j_gene: TRBJ1-1
v_gene: TRBV29-1
CDR3aa: CSAGTDTEAFF
CDR3nt: TGCAGCGCCGGGACGGACACTGAAGCTTTCTTT

d_gene: -
abundance: -
j_gene: TRBJ1-1
v_gene: TRBV7-8
CDR3aa: CASSLRADSLTEAFF
CDR3nt: TGTGCCAGCAGCTTAAGGGCCGATTCCTTAACTGAGGCTTTCTTT

d_gene: -
abundance: -
j_gene: TRBJ2-3
v_gene: TRBV27
CDR3aa: CASSPTLRTDTQSF
CDR3nt: TGTGCCAGCAGTCCTACATTACGCACAGATACGCAGTCTTTT

d_gene: -
abundance: few
j_gene: TRBJ1-4
v_gene: TRBV30
CDR3aa: CASTWTPGGEKLFF
CDR3nt: TGTGCCTCGACCTGGACACCGGGAGGCGAAAAACTGTTTTTT

d_gene: TRBD2
abundance: -
j_gene: TRBJ2-7
v_gene: TRBV20-1
CDR3aa: CSARDPVRLAGVGEQYF
CDR3nt: TGCAGTGCTAGAGACCCAGTAAGGCTAGCGGGAGTGGGCGAGCAGTACTTC

d_gene: TRBD1
abundance: few
j_gene: TRBJ1-2
v_gene: TRBV9
CDR3aa: CASSAAGTEFTYGYTF
CDR3nt: TGTGCCAGCAGCGCCGCCGGGACAGAATTCACCTATGGCTACACCTTC

d_gene: TRBD2
abundance: once
j_gene: TRBJ2-5
v_gene: TRBV20-1
CDR3aa: CSAATGGSGSETQYF
CDR3nt: TGCAGTGCTGCCACCGGCGGGAGCGGGTCAGAGACCCAGTACTTC

d_gene: TRBD2
abundance: -
j_gene: TRBJ2-1
v_gene: TRBV20-1
CDR3aa: CSARGTGGSSYNEQFF
CDR3nt: TGCAGTGCTAGAGGGACGGGGGGTAGCTCCTACAATGAGCAGTTCTTC

d_gene: TRBD1
abundance: -
j_gene: TRBJ1-5
v_gene: TRBV5-1
CDR3aa: CASSTGQGDNQPQHF
CDR3nt: TGCGCCAGCAGCACTGGACAGGGGGATAATCAGCCCCAGCATTTT

d_gene: TRBD1
abundance: -
j_gene: TRBJ2-1
v_gene: TRBV11-3
CDR3aa: CASSLGDRNNEQFF
CDR3nt: TGTGCCAGCAGCTTAGGGGACAGAAACAATGAGCAGTTCTTC

d_gene: -
abundance: -
j_gene: TRBJ1-1
v_gene: TRBV5-1
CDR3aa: CASSLVLGGDGAFF
CDR3nt: TGCGCCAGCAGCTTGGTCTTGGGGGGGGATGGAGCTTTCTTT

d_gene: TRBD2
abundance: -
j_gene: TRBJ2-1
v_gene: TRBV20-1
CDR3aa: CRGLAGGAHEQFF
CDR3nt: TGCAGGGGCCTAGCGGGAGGGGCGCATGAGCAGTTCTTC

d_gene: -
abundance: -
j_gene: TRBJ1-5
v_gene: TRBV29-1
CDR3aa: CSVGDGNQPQHF
CDR3nt: TGCAGCGTTGGGGACGGGAATCAGCCCCAGCATTTT

d_gene: TRBD1
abundance: -
j_gene: TRBJ2-1
v_gene: TRBV9
CDR3aa: CASSPTGVSVVNEQFF
CDR3nt: TGTGCCAGCAGCCCCACAGGGGTCTCCGTAGTCAATGAGCAGTTCTTC

d_gene: -
abundance: -
j_gene: TRBJ2-7
v_gene: TRBV12-3/TRBV12-4
CDR3aa: CASSFSPIGEQYF
CDR3nt: TGTGCCAGCAGTTTTTCCCCCATTGGCGAGCAGTACTTC

d_gene: TRBD1
abundance: -
j_gene: TRBJ1-2
v_gene: TRBV6-1
CDR3aa: CASSSIAGTGTSNYGYTF
CDR3nt: TGTGCCAGCAGCAGCATTGCCGGGACAGGGACATCAAACTATGGCTACACCTTC

d_gene: TRBD1
abundance: few
j_gene: TRBJ1-6
v_gene: TRBV10-3
CDR3aa: CAIREPGRGPDSPLHF
CDR3nt: TGTGCCATCAGGGAACCTGGCAGGGGGCCGGATTCACCCCTCCACTTT

d_gene: -
abundance: few
j_gene: TRBJ2-7
v_gene: TRBV27
CDR3aa: CASSEYRSAYEQYF
CDR3nt: TGTGCCAGCAGTGAGTACAGGTCTGCCTACGAGCAGTACTTC

d_gene: -
abundance: few
j_gene: TRBJ2-4
v_gene: TRBV5-6
CDR3aa: CASSEGSQNIQYF
CDR3nt: TGTGCCAGCAGCGAGGGGTCCCAAAACATTCAGTACTTC

d_gene: TRBD2
abundance: few
j_gene: TRBJ2-5
v_gene: TRBV29-1
CDR3aa: CSVDGLAGGNQETQYF
CDR3nt: TGCAGCGTAGACGGACTAGCGGGGGGTAATCAAGAGACCCAGTACTTC

d_gene: -
abundance: few
j_gene: TRBJ2-1
v_gene: TRBV6-2/TRBV6-3
CDR3aa: CASSWGPPGQAHNEQFF
CDR3nt: TGTGCCAGCAGTTGGGGTCCGCCGGGACAAGCCCACAATGAGCAGTTCTTC

d_gene: TRBD1
abundance: -
j_gene: TRBJ2-1
v_gene: TRBV3-1
CDR3aa: CASSPRTGPFYNEQFF
CDR3nt: TGTGCCAGCAGCCCTAGGACAGGACCATTCTACAATGAGCAGTTCTTC

d_gene: -
abundance: few
j_gene: TRBJ1-2
v_gene: TRBV7-2
CDR3aa: CASSPLQGRPVSLYGYTF
CDR3nt: TGTGCCAGCAGCCCCCTCCAGGGACGGCCCGTTTCTCTCTATGGCTACACCTTC

d_gene: -
abundance: few
j_gene: TRBJ1-4
v_gene: TRBV25-1
CDR3aa: CASSEKTFATNEKLFF
CDR3nt: TGTGCCAGCAGTGAAAAAACCTTTGCAACTAATGAAAAACTGTTTTTT

d_gene: TRBD1
abundance: few
j_gene: TRBJ2-5
v_gene: TRBV30
CDR3aa: CAWSEGQGQYF
CDR3nt: TGTGCCTGGAGTGAAGGACAGGGCCAGTACTTC

d_gene: -
abundance: -
j_gene: TRBJ1-5
v_gene: TRBV6-1
CDR3aa: CASSVPGNQPQHF
CDR3nt: TGTGCCAGCAGTGTACCGGGGAATCAGCCCCAGCATTTT

d_gene: TRBD1
abundance: once
j_gene: TRBJ1-2
v_gene: TRBV12-3/TRBV12-4
CDR3aa: CASSPGQKKAGYTF
CDR3nt: TGTGCCAGCAGTCCGGGACAGAAAAAGGCCGGCTACACCTTC

d_gene: -
abundance: -
j_gene: TRBJ2-5
v_gene: TRBV28
CDR3aa: CASSPTVAVLETQYF
CDR3nt: TGTGCCAGCAGCCCTACGGTGGCAGTCTTGGAGACCCAGTACTTC

d_gene: -
abundance: -
j_gene: TRBJ1-2
v_gene: TRBV20-1
CDR3aa: CSARDAWGGYTF
CDR3nt: TGCAGTGCTAGAGATGCATGGGGCGGCTACACCTTC

d_gene: -
abundance: -
j_gene: TRBJ1-4
v_gene: TRBV7-9
CDR3aa: CASSWEDEKLFF
CDR3nt: TGTGCCAGCAGTTGGGAGGATGAAAAACTGTTTTTT

d_gene: -
abundance: -
j_gene: TRBJ2-4
v_gene: TRBV7-9
CDR3aa: CASSLAGLEENIQYF
CDR3nt: TGTGCCAGCAGCTTGGCCGGTTTGGAAGAAAACATTCAGTACTTC

d_gene: TRBD1
abundance: -
j_gene: TRBJ1-4
v_gene: TRBV7-9
CDR3aa: CASTDRTGNEKLFF
CDR3nt: TGTGCCAGCACTGACCGGACAGGAAATGAAAAACTGTTTTTT

d_gene: TRBD1
abundance: few
j_gene: TRBJ2-5
v_gene: TRBV7-6
CDR3aa: CASSGTDQETQYF
CDR3nt: TGTGCCAGCAGCGGGACAGACCAAGAGACCCAGTACTTC

d_gene: -
abundance: few
j_gene: TRBJ2-7
v_gene: TRBV4-2
CDR3aa: CASSQAKASEQYF
CDR3nt: TGTGCCAGTAGCCAGGCCAAGGCATCCGAGCAGTACTTC

d_gene: -
abundance: -
j_gene: TRBJ2-7
v_gene: TRBV13
CDR3aa: CASSLGRGGTYEQYF
CDR3nt: TGTGCCAGCAGCTTAGGCAGGGGCGGGACCTACGAGCAGTACTTC

d_gene: -
abundance: -
j_gene: TRBJ2-1
v_gene: TRBV3-1
CDR3aa: CASSVNEQYNEQFF
CDR3nt: TGTGCCAGCAGCGTCAACGAACAGTACAATGAGCAGTTCTTC

d_gene: -
abundance: -
j_gene: TRBJ2-1
v_gene: TRBV20-1
CDR3aa: CSASRRRMLYNEQFF
CDR3nt: TGCAGTGCTAGTCGGAGGCGGATGCTATACAATGAGCAGTTCTTC

d_gene: TRBD1
abundance: -
j_gene: TRBJ2-6
v_gene: TRBV4-3
CDR3aa: CASSQEADRVGSGANVLTF
CDR3nt: TGCGCCAGCAGCCAAGAAGCGGACAGGGTTGGCTCTGGGGCCAATGTCCTGACTTTC